A selection of T cell receptor beta chains follows, all from one sample in a study of T cells in Graves' hyperthyroidism and ophthalmopathy. TCRdb re-called the multiplex PCR reads through MiXCR, storing one row per CDR3 protein. The table lists about 260,000 distinct CDR3 sequences, about a sixth of them singletons. The material sequenced was blood. The source is a woman between 18 and 30 years old with Graves' ophthalmopathy. CDR3s include the opening cysteine and the closing phenylalanine or tryptophan. A D gene is named only where the DNA matches it firmly. Clone size, where shown, is once, few, many, or a class for clones that have expanded.

V gene: TRBV7-2; clone size: many; D gene: TRBD2; J gene: TRBJ2-2; CDR3 DNA: TGTGCCAGCAGCTTTAAGCGGGAGAACGGGGAGCTGTTTTTT; CDR3 protein: CASSFKRENGELFF
V gene: TRBV12-3/TRBV12-4; clone size: many; D gene: NA; J gene: TRBJ2-2; CDR3 DNA: TGTGCCAGCTACCGAGCGAACACCGGGGAGCTGTTTTTT; CDR3 protein: CASYRANTGELFF
V gene: TRBV6-1; clone size: many; D gene: NA; J gene: TRBJ1-1; CDR3 DNA: TGTGCCAGCAGTGAATACCTCCAGGTGAACACTGAAGCTTTCTTT; CDR3 protein: CASSEYLQVNTEAFF
V gene: TRBV7-9; clone size: NA; D gene: TRBD2; J gene: TRBJ2-3; CDR3 DNA: TGTGCCAGCAGCTTAGTAAGCGGGGGGTCCACAGATACGCAGTATTTT; CDR3 protein: CASSLVSGGSTDTQYF
V gene: TRBV11-1; clone size: many; D gene: TRBD2; J gene: TRBJ2-4; CDR3 DNA: TGTGCCAGCAGCGATGGGTCGGGGGGAAACATTCAGTACTTC; CDR3 protein: CASSDGSGGNIQYF
V gene: TRBV5-4; clone size: many; D gene: TRBD1; J gene: TRBJ1-2; CDR3 DNA: TGTGCCAGCAGCGGGACAGGGGGCGAATACTATGGCTACACCTTC; CDR3 protein: CASSGTGGEYYGYTF
V gene: TRBV3-1; clone size: NA; D gene: TRBD1; J gene: TRBJ1-4; CDR3 DNA: TGTGCCAGCACCTCGACAGGGGGCGATGAAAAACTGTTTTTT; CDR3 protein: CASTSTGGDEKLFF
V gene: TRBV28; clone size: many; D gene: NA; J gene: TRBJ2-1; CDR3 DNA: TGTGCCAGCAGTTTCGTGGGCAGGGACTTTTACCTTACCTACAATGAGCAGTTCTTC; CDR3 protein: CASSFVGRDFYLTYNEQFF
V gene: TRBV9; clone size: many; D gene: TRBD2; J gene: TRBJ2-3; CDR3 DNA: TGTGCCAGCAGCGCCACTAGCGGGGGGAGCACAGATACGCAGTATTTT; CDR3 protein: CASSATSGGSTDTQYF
V gene: TRBV6-1; clone size: many; D gene: TRBD2; J gene: TRBJ2-7; CDR3 DNA: TGTGCCAGCAGTGAAGCCTTAGCGGGGGGCAGCTCCTACGAGCAGTACTTC; CDR3 protein: CASSEALAGGSSYEQYF
V gene: TRBV6-1; clone size: many; D gene: TRBD1; J gene: TRBJ2-5; CDR3 DNA: TGTGCCAGCAGTTACTTGTACAGGGGGCATCAAGAGGCCCAGTACTTC; CDR3 protein: CASSYLYRGHQEAQYF
V gene: TRBV7-9; clone size: many; D gene: NA; J gene: TRBJ1-5; CDR3 DNA: TGTGCCAGCAGCCCCTATAATAGCAATCAGCCCCAGCATTTT; CDR3 protein: CASSPYNSNQPQHF
V gene: TRBV6-1; clone size: once; D gene: TRBD2; J gene: TRBJ2-3; CDR3 DNA: TGTGCCAGCAGTCGCCCCGGGACTAGCGGGAGGAACGCCCCAGATACGCAGTATTTT; CDR3 protein: CASSRPGTSGRNAPDTQYF
V gene: TRBV18; clone size: many; D gene: NA; J gene: TRBJ1-1; CDR3 DNA: TGTGCCAGCCGAGGACTTGGGATGAACACTGAAGCTTTCTTT; CDR3 protein: CASRGLGMNTEAFF
V gene: TRBV6-1; clone size: many; D gene: NA; J gene: TRBJ2-2; CDR3 DNA: TGTGCCAGCAGTGAAATACCAGACACCGGGGAGCTGTTTTTT; CDR3 protein: CASSEIPDTGELFF
V gene: TRBV7-9; clone size: NA; D gene: TRBD1; J gene: TRBJ2-7; CDR3 DNA: TGTGCCAGCAGCTTAACAGGGGGCGGAGGGCAGTACTTC; CDR3 protein: CASSLTGGGGQYF
V gene: TRBV12-3/TRBV12-4; clone size: many; D gene: TRBD1; J gene: TRBJ2-3; CDR3 DNA: TGTGCCAGCAGTTTAGAAGACAGGGCGTCTGAAGATACGCAGTATTTT; CDR3 protein: CASSLEDRASEDTQYF
V gene: TRBV11-2; clone size: many; D gene: NA; J gene: TRBJ2-3; CDR3 DNA: TGTGCCAGCAGCCCGAGGTCGGAGCCAGATACGCAGTATTTT; CDR3 protein: CASSPRSEPDTQYF
V gene: TRBV6-1; clone size: many; D gene: NA; J gene: TRBJ1-5; CDR3 DNA: TGTGCCAGCAGTTCAACAGGGATAATGAGTCAGCCCCAGCATTTT; CDR3 protein: CASSSTGIMSQPQHF
V gene: TRBV7-2; clone size: many; D gene: TRBD2; J gene: TRBJ2-3; CDR3 DNA: TGTGCCAGCAGCTTAAGTATTCTAGCGGGCACAGATACGCAGTATTTT; CDR3 protein: CASSLSILAGTDTQYF
V gene: TRBV7-3; clone size: many; D gene: NA; J gene: TRBJ2-6; CDR3 DNA: TGTGCCAGCAGCTTGAGACACCCGGCTAACGTCCTGACTTTC; CDR3 protein: CASSLRHPANVLTF
V gene: TRBV7-3; clone size: many; D gene: NA; J gene: TRBJ2-1; CDR3 DNA: TGTGCCAGCAGCTTAATACCGTCCTACAATGAGCAGTTCTTC; CDR3 protein: CASSLIPSYNEQFF
V gene: TRBV29-1; clone size: many; D gene: TRBD2; J gene: TRBJ2-5; CDR3 DNA: TGCAGCGTCAGGACTAGCGGAAAAGAGACCCAGTACTTC; CDR3 protein: CSVRTSGKETQYF
V gene: TRBV6-1; clone size: many; D gene: TRBD1; J gene: TRBJ1-1; CDR3 DNA: TGTGCCAGCAGGGGGACAGGGCTAACTGAAGCTTTCTTT; CDR3 protein: CASRGTGLTEAFF
V gene: TRBV2; clone size: NA; D gene: TRBD1; J gene: TRBJ2-3; CDR3 DNA: TGTGCCAGCAGTGCTGACAGGGGTGAAGATACGCAGTATTTT; CDR3 protein: CASSADRGEDTQYF
V gene: TRBV27; clone size: NA; D gene: NA; J gene: TRBJ1-1; CDR3 DNA: TGTGCCAGCAGTTCGCTTTCTGAAGCTTTCTTT; CDR3 protein: CASSSLSEAFF
V gene: TRBV2; clone size: many; D gene: TRBD1; J gene: TRBJ1-2; CDR3 DNA: TGTGCCAGCAGCCCGGGACAGGGCGCTAACTATGGCTACACCTTC; CDR3 protein: CASSPGQGANYGYTF
V gene: TRBV2; clone size: medium-sized; D gene: NA; J gene: TRBJ1-1; CDR3 DNA: TGTGCCAGCAGTGAAGATGGTGGCAGTCGAGCTTTCTTT; CDR3 protein: CASSEDGGSRAFF
V gene: TRBV13; clone size: many; D gene: NA; J gene: TRBJ2-3; CDR3 DNA: TGTGCCAGCAGCTTGCACGATACGCAGTATTTT; CDR3 protein: CASSLHDTQYF
V gene: TRBV18; clone size: many; D gene: NA; J gene: TRBJ2-2; CDR3 DNA: TGTGCCAGCTCACCTGCACCTGACGGGGAGCTGTTTTTT; CDR3 protein: CASSPAPDGELFF
V gene: TRBV11-2; clone size: many; D gene: TRBD2; J gene: TRBJ2-2; CDR3 DNA: TGTGCCAGCAGCTTAGGGACTAGCGGGATTTACACCGGGGAGCTGTTTTTT; CDR3 protein: CASSLGTSGIYTGELFF
V gene: TRBV20-1; clone size: many; D gene: NA; J gene: TRBJ2-5; CDR3 DNA: TGCAGTGCTAGAGTTCGGAGTGGAGAGACCCAGTACTTC; CDR3 protein: CSARVRSGETQYF
V gene: TRBV20-1; clone size: NA; D gene: TRBD2; J gene: TRBJ2-5; CDR3 DNA: TGCAGTGCTAGGGCTAGCGGGAGGGGGGAGTACTTC; CDR3 protein: CSARASGRGEYF
V gene: TRBV18; clone size: many; D gene: TRBD1; J gene: TRBJ2-2; CDR3 DNA: TGTGCCAGCTCACCACCGGACAGGGAAAGCACCGGGGAGCTGTTTTTT; CDR3 protein: CASSPPDRESTGELFF
V gene: TRBV6-1; clone size: NA; D gene: NA; J gene: TRBJ1-1; CDR3 DNA: TGTGCCAGCACCTTTGACGGTAACACTGAAGCTTTCTTT; CDR3 protein: CASTFDGNTEAFF
V gene: TRBV2; clone size: many; D gene: NA; J gene: TRBJ2-5; CDR3 DNA: TGTACCAGCTTGCGGAACGTAGAGACCCAGTACTTC; CDR3 protein: CTSLRNVETQYF
V gene: TRBV6-5; clone size: few; D gene: NA; J gene: TRBJ1-3; CDR3 DNA: TGTGCCAGCAGTTACTCCCTAGGCACCTCTGGAAACACCATATATTTT; CDR3 protein: CASSYSLGTSGNTIYF
V gene: TRBV12-3/TRBV12-4; clone size: many; D gene: NA; J gene: TRBJ2-5; CDR3 DNA: TGTGCCAGCAGTACTCGACAGCCTCAAGAGACCCAGTACTTC; CDR3 protein: CASSTRQPQETQYF
V gene: TRBV24-1; clone size: many; D gene: NA; J gene: TRBJ2-7; CDR3 DNA: TGTGCCACCAGTAGTCCGGGGGTCGTCGACGAGCAGTACTTC; CDR3 protein: CATSSPGVVDEQYF
V gene: TRBV29-1; clone size: many; D gene: TRBD2; J gene: TRBJ2-1; CDR3 DNA: TGCAGCGTTGAAGTAGGTGTCGGGACTAGTTCTGATGAGCAGTTCTTC; CDR3 protein: CSVEVGVGTSSDEQFF
V gene: TRBV5-8; clone size: once; D gene: NA; J gene: TRBJ2-4; CDR3 DNA: TGTGCCAGCAGCTTTCCGGGGGACAAAAACATTCAGTACTTC; CDR3 protein: CASSFPGDKNIQYF
V gene: TRBV18; clone size: many; D gene: NA; J gene: TRBJ1-5; CDR3 DNA: TGTGCCAGCTCAAACACCCCGACGACAGGACAAAGCAATCAGCCCCAGCATTTT; CDR3 protein: CASSNTPTTGQSNQPQHF
V gene: TRBV6-1; clone size: large; D gene: NA; J gene: TRBJ1-5; CDR3 DNA: TGTGCCAGCAGTGAGATCAATAGCAATCAGCCCCAGCATTTT; CDR3 protein: CASSEINSNQPQHF
V gene: TRBV12-3/TRBV12-4; clone size: many; D gene: NA; J gene: TRBJ1-4; CDR3 DNA: TGTGCCAGCAGTTTAGGTAGCGGGGCGCGGACAGAAAAACTGTTTTTT; CDR3 protein: CASSLGSGARTEKLFF
V gene: TRBV30; clone size: NA; D gene: NA; J gene: TRBJ2-7; CDR3 DNA: TGTGCCTTAAAAGATAACTTTTCCTACGAGCAGTACTTC; CDR3 protein: CALKDNFSYEQYF
V gene: TRBV10-1; clone size: many; D gene: NA; J gene: TRBJ1-6; CDR3 DNA: TGCGCCAGCAGTGAGTCTCGGGGGGCGAATTCACCCCTCCACTTT; CDR3 protein: CASSESRGANSPLHF
V gene: TRBV29-1; clone size: NA; D gene: TRBD2; J gene: TRBJ2-3; CDR3 DNA: TGCAGCGTCTCCTACCCCGGGACTAGCGGGAGGCCAGATACGCAGTATTTT; CDR3 protein: CSVSYPGTSGRPDTQYF
V gene: TRBV9; clone size: many; D gene: NA; J gene: TRBJ2-3; CDR3 DNA: TGTGCCACGGAGGGCCCAGATACGCAGTATTTT; CDR3 protein: CATEGPDTQYF
V gene: TRBV7-8; clone size: few; D gene: TRBD2; J gene: TRBJ2-5; CDR3 DNA: TGTGCCAGCAGCTTAGATTCCTTAGCGGGGGGGGAAGAGACCCAGTACTTC; CDR3 protein: CASSLDSLAGGEETQYF
V gene: TRBV27; clone size: many; D gene: TRBD2; J gene: TRBJ2-7; CDR3 DNA: TGTGCCAGCAGGCGGCAGGGACTAGCGGGGATCTTCGGTAAGGACGAGCAGTACTTC; CDR3 protein: CASRRQGLAGIFGKDEQYF
V gene: TRBV28; clone size: NA; D gene: NA; J gene: TRBJ1-2; CDR3 DNA: TGTGCCAGCAGTCCTTACAGGGATGGCTACACCTTC; CDR3 protein: CASSPYRDGYTF
V gene: TRBV2; clone size: many; D gene: TRBD2; J gene: TRBJ2-5; CDR3 DNA: TGTGCCAGCAGTACGCGGACTAGCGGGGCACAAGAGACCCAGTACTTC; CDR3 protein: CASSTRTSGAQETQYF
V gene: TRBV7-9; clone size: many; D gene: NA; J gene: TRBJ2-2; CDR3 DNA: TGTGCCAGCAGCCCCCGCCAAGGGCCCGGGGAGCTGTTTTTT; CDR3 protein: CASSPRQGPGELFF
V gene: TRBV3-1; clone size: many; D gene: TRBD2; J gene: TRBJ2-1; CDR3 DNA: TGTGCCAGCAGCCAAGAGGGCGGGAGAGGATCCTACAATGAGCAGTTCTTC; CDR3 protein: CASSQEGGRGSYNEQFF
V gene: TRBV11-1; clone size: many; D gene: NA; J gene: TRBJ2-1; CDR3 DNA: TGTGCCAGCAGCTTGAGCTTTCAGGATGAGCAGTTCTTC; CDR3 protein: CASSLSFQDEQFF